This entry concerns a single T cell receptor beta chain. The entry originates in a study of blood T cell repertoires in COVID-19. For the study at large: Samples came from the United States, Italy and Spain, spanning acute and convalescent COVID-19. From T cells, B-cell-depleted T cells, or PBMCs came the material, which was cDNA or gDNA.

The CDR3 contains 15 residues. The V gene lost 1 base and the J gene lost 4 bases, with 11 bases spanning the gap. The V gene's germline CDR1 is SGHDN and CDR2 FVKESK. As processed by the authors: Scientists estimated how many nucleated cells there were by amplifying reference gene primers. Measured with immunoSEQ multiplex PCR; TCRdb has only the in-frame clones, and not every one. V and J calls and clone size are as listed in that table; D and trimming were resolved from the DNA. The sample includes approximately 670,000 clones, just under 90% seen only once; the top ten take under 0.3%. The genes are TRBV14 and TRBJ1-3; perhaps TRBD1 as D (6 bases). The source of this sequence is a woman in her late teens or twenties with acute or convalescent COVID-19. Sequences were obtained from peripheral blood. The CDR3 sequence is CASSQVTGTGNTIYF. The CDR3, as DNA: TGTGCCAGCAGCCAAGTCACAGGGACCGGAAACACCATATATTTT.